Listed here are 2 T cell receptor beta chains from one sample, sequenced in a study of blood T cells in healthy people across ages. The second PCR ran roughly 6 to 11 cycles with a sample-barcoded 5' primer and J-beta primers. TCRdb re-called the 5' RACE reads through MiXCR, storing one row per CDR3 protein. The data show some 1,800,000 distinct CDR3 sequences, 30% to 40% seen once. Material: blood. All receptors come from a human donor in good health.

The chain couples TRBV7-7 to TRBJ2-1; TRBD1 might be the D (6 bases). In germline, CDR1 is SSHAT, CDR2 FNYEAQ (reference sequence). Trimming removed 3 bases from V and 6 bases from J, with 12 bases in between. This CDR3 region has 14 residues. DNA of the CDR3: TGTGCCAGCAGCTTCACGGACAGTTCCAATGAGCAGTTCTTC. This translates into CASSFTDSSNEQFF.

This clonotype appeared a few times. The genes are TRBV7-3 and TRBJ1-1, with 7 positions matching TRBD1. The CDR3 extends over 15 amino acids. Germline-derived CDR1 and CDR2 are SGHTA and FQGTGA. With V trimmed by 5 bases and J by 5 bases, 11 bases remained unmatched. The CDR3 region has the DNA TGTGCCAGCAGCCCTACAGGGTCGACAGGGACTGAAGCTTTCTTT. Its protein is CASSPTGSTGTEAFF.